This T cell receptor beta chain was retrieved from a study of blood T cell repertoires in COVID-19. CDR3 length: 15 amino acids. Germline V gene sequence: CDR1 SGHRS, CDR2 YFSETQ. Trimming cost V 4 bases and J 8 bases; bases outside gene matches: 12. Methods used by the authors: Using reference gene primer amplification, nucleated cell counts were estimated. Method: immunoSEQ multiplex PCR; TCRdb's copy keeps in-frame clones and lacks some. V, J and clone size reflect that table, while D and trimming were determined from the DNA. The table shows about 170,000 clones, with over 75% occurring only once. Living in 24 US areas, the participants were between about 18 and 95 years of age. All recovered Cohort 3 donors got two negative PCRs, got clearance, or saw symptom resolution.

The sample was PBMCs or T cells enriched from blood (not recorded which). The gene calls are TRBV5-1 and TRBJ2-1; TRBD2 aligns across 7 bases. The sequence was collected from a woman aged 18-29 years who had recovered from COVID-19. DNA of the CDR3: TGCGCCAGCAGCCATACTAGCGAGGTTTGGGATGAGCAGTTCTTC. It translates to CASSHTSEVWDEQFF.